These T cell receptor beta chains were read from a single sample in a study of blood T cells in healthy people across ages. TCRdb re-called the 5' RACE reads with MiXCR, one entry per CDR3 protein. In the table there are under 2 million distinct CDR3 sequences, about 35% of which are singletons. What was sequenced was blood. The receptor source for this set is a woman under 40 in good health. The CDR3 runs from the conserved cysteine through the conserved F or W. The D gene is left open where the match is weak. Rows give clone size only sometimes, using once, few, many, or a class for an expanded clone.

d_gene	v_gene	j_gene	abundance	CDR3aa	CDR3nt
.	TRBV10-3	TRBJ2-1	many	CAISDVNYNEQFF	TGTGCCATCAGTGACGTCAACTACAATGAGCAGTTCTTC
.	TRBV20-1	TRBJ1-5	few	CSARDLLGRSGNQPQHF	TGCAGTGCTAGAGATCTTCTAGGCAGGTCGGGCAATCAGCCCCAGCATTTT
TRBD1	TRBV24-1	TRBJ2-2	many	CATAGQGDTGELFF	TGTGCCACGGCTGGACAGGGGGACACCGGGGAGCTGTTTTTT
TRBD2	TRBV7-8	TRBJ2-1	.	CASSFEIAGEDEQFF	TGTGCCAGCAGCTTCGAAATAGCGGGGGAGGATGAGCAGTTCTTC
TRBD2	TRBV4-1	TRBJ2-1	few	CASSEWASGFNEQFF	TGCGCCAGCAGCGAGTGGGCTAGCGGGTTTAATGAGCAGTTCTTC
.	TRBV7-2	TRBJ2-7	many	CASSPDHYEQYF	TGTGCCAGCAGCCCCGACCACTACGAGCAGTACTTC
.	TRBV7-9	TRBJ2-5	.	CTSSLSASYQETQYF	TGTACCAGCAGCTTATCCGCTTCGTACCAAGAGACCCAGTACTTC
.	TRBV5-1	TRBJ2-5	.	CASSWGQEETQYF	TGCGCCAGCAGCTGGGGACAAGAAGAGACCCAGTACTTC
.	TRBV5-6	TRBJ2-7	.	CASSSALEGGGYEQYF	TGTGCCAGCAGCTCGGCTCTAGAGGGAGGCGGGTACGAGCAGTACTTC
.	TRBV5-3	TRBJ1-1	.	CASGVSRGDTEAFF	TGTGCCAGCGGCGTGAGCAGAGGAGACACTGAAGCTTTCTTT
TRBD1	TRBV7-9	TRBJ2-5	few	CASRDRATETQYF	TGTGCCAGCCGCGACAGGGCTACAGAGACCCAGTACTTC
.	TRBV11-1	TRBJ1-1	.	CASSYGAGLRAFF	TGTGCCAGCAGCTACGGGGCAGGGCTGCGGGCTTTCTTT
.	TRBV7-9	TRBJ2-7	.	CASSTRQRTYEQYF	TGTGCCAGCAGCACCCGACAGAGGACCTACGAGCAGTACTTC
.	TRBV18	TRBJ2-7	.	CASSPTSLYEQYF	TGTGCCAGCTCACCAACTAGCTTGTACGAGCAGTACTTC
.	TRBV29-1	TRBJ2-7	.	CSVVSGCEQYF	TGCAGCGTTGTTAGTGGATGCGAGCAGTACTTC
.	TRBV5-1	TRBJ2-2	few	CASSRLNTGELFF	TGCGCCAGCAGCAGGCTGAACACCGGGGAGCTGTTTTTT
.	TRBV7-2	TRBJ2-7	many	CASRAGSYEQYF	TGTGCCAGCAGGGCAGGTTCCTACGAGCAGTACTTC
TRBD1	TRBV6-1	TRBJ2-6	.	CASSTGARGYFGANVLTF	TGTGCCAGCAGTACAGGGGCTCGCGGGTACTTTGGGGCCAACGTCCTGACTTTC
.	TRBV6-1	TRBJ1-5	.	CASSDRDPSQPQHF	TGTGCCAGCAGTGACCGGGACCCTTCTCAGCCCCAGCATTTT
TRBD2	TRBV7-3	TRBJ2-2	.	CASSPRGDTNTGELFF	TGTGCCAGCAGCCCGCGGGGGGACACGAACACCGGGGAGCTGTTTTTT
.	TRBV9	TRBJ2-7	.	CASSVVSRSSYEQYF	TGTGCCAGCAGCGTAGTTTCGCGGAGCTCCTACGAGCAGTACTTC
.	TRBV7-2	TRBJ1-2	few	CASSLAPGAVYGYTF	TGTGCCAGCAGCTTAGCCCCCGGGGCAGTCTATGGCTACACCTTC
TRBD1	TRBV5-1	TRBJ2-1	.	CASRLTGLPYNEQFF	TGCGCCAGCAGACTGACAGGGCTCCCCTACAATGAGCAGTTCTTC
.	TRBV6-6	TRBJ1-2	.	CASSRVEGGYTF	TGTGCCAGCAGTAGGGTAGAGGGGGGCTACACCTTC
.	TRBV5-1	TRBJ1-2	.	CASSGSDTAGGYTF	TGCGCCAGCAGCGGATCGGACACAGCGGGAGGCTACACCTTC
.	TRBV24-1	TRBJ1-2	few	CATAGTGSLNYGYTF	TGTGCCACCGCCGGGACCGGGAGCCTGAACTATGGCTACACCTTC
TRBD2	TRBV28	TRBJ2-7	.	CASFSTSISYEQYF	TGTGCCAGTTTTTCGACTAGCATCTCCTACGAGCAGTACTTC
TRBD2	TRBV20-1	TRBJ2-1	.	CSATTQRGAGYNEQFF	TGCAGTGCTACAACACAGCGGGGGGCCGGGTACAATGAGCAGTTCTTC
.	TRBV6-6	TRBJ1-5	.	CVNSSYSNQPQHF	TGTGTCAACAGTTCTTACAGCAATCAGCCCCAGCATTTT
.	TRBV12-3/TRBV12-4	TRBJ2-1	.	CASSGRLTPNEEFF	TGTGCCAGCAGCGGGAGACTGACCCCCAATGAGGAGTTCTTC
.	TRBV5-4	TRBJ2-3	.	CASSPQTGPGTDTQYF	TGTGCCAGCAGCCCCCAGACAGGTCCCGGCACAGATACGCAGTATTTT
.	TRBV4-1	TRBJ2-7	few	CASSQGRGATGPHEQYF	TGCGCCAGCAGCCAAGGTAGGGGCGCGACAGGTCCCCACGAGCAGTACTTC
.	TRBV10-2	TRBJ1-4	many	CASSFPPQGQGEKLFF	TGCGCCAGCAGTTTCCCACCCCAGGGGCAGGGTGAAAAACTGTTTTTT
.	TRBV20-1	TRBJ2-1	.	CSAYRSAPYNEQFF	TGTAGTGCGTACAGGAGTGCCCCTTACAATGAGCAGTTCTTC
.	TRBV13	TRBJ2-5	.	CASTREGPNIETQYF	TGTGCCAGCACCCGAGAAGGGCCAAACATAGAGACCCAGTACTTC
.	TRBV5-1	TRBJ1-2	.	CASSGFRQSDYGYTF	TGCGCCAGTTCAGGATTTCGACAGTCCGACTATGGCTACACCTTC
.	TRBV6-6	TRBJ2-3	.	CASSAGVNTQYF	TGTGCCAGCAGTGCAGGGGTAAATACGCAGTATTTT
.	TRBV20-1	TRBJ1-4	.	CSAAPRGAREKLFF	TGCAGTGCTGCCCCTCGCGGGGCGCGTGAAAAACTGTTTTTT
.	TRBV7-9	TRBJ2-7	.	CASSPGSPNYEQYF	TGTGCCAGCAGCCCCGGGAGCCCCAACTACGAGCAGTACTTC
.	TRBV20-1	TRBJ1-2	.	CSARRDVGYGYTF	TGCAGTGCTAGACGGGATGTTGGGTATGGCTACACCTTC
TRBD1	TRBV6-6	TRBJ1-1	.	CASSQDRATEAFF	TGTGCCAGCAGCCAGGACAGGGCCACTGAAGCTTTCTTT
.	TRBV7-9	TRBJ2-7	.	CASTSQGGQYF	TGTGCCAGCACCTCTCAGGGAGGGCAGTACTTC
TRBD2	TRBV5-1	TRBJ2-1	.	CASKRTSGGNNEQFF	TGCGCCAGCAAGAGGACTAGCGGGGGGAACAATGAGCAGTTCTTC
.	TRBV10-3	TRBJ1-6	.	CAISEGSNSPLHF	TGTGCCATCAGTGAGGGTTCTAATTCACCCCTCCACTTT
.	TRBV10-3	TRBJ1-2	few	CAISESAGPGGYTF	TGTGCCATCAGTGAGTCAGCGGGGCCGGGGGGCTACACCTTC
.	TRBV20-1	TRBJ1-2	.	CSARVFGEGDGYTF	TGCAGTGCTAGGGTCTTTGGCGAGGGAGATGGCTACACCTTC
.	TRBV11-2	TRBJ1-5	.	CASSQPWDGISNQPQHF	TGTGCCAGCAGCCAACCCTGGGACGGAATTAGCAACCAGCCCCAGCATTTT
.	TRBV9	TRBJ1-1	.	CASSSPGSQGTEAFF	TGTGCCAGCAGTTCGCCGGGATCCCAGGGGACTGAAGCTTTCTTT
.	TRBV12-2	TRBJ2-1	.	CASRSGANNEQFF	TGTGCAAGTCGCTCGGGGGCAAACAATGAGCAGTTCTTC
.	TRBV12-3/TRBV12-4	TRBJ2-7	few	CASSLEGGPPTYEQYF	TGTGCCAGCAGTTTAGAGGGGGGACCGCCGACCTACGAGCAGTACTTC
TRBD2	TRBV12-3/TRBV12-4	TRBJ2-7	few	CASSKTSGPSYEQYF	TGTGCCAGCAGTAAAACTAGCGGTCCCTCCTACGAGCAGTACTTC